Below are 8 T cell receptor beta chains sequenced from a single sample in a study of T cell repertoires in cytomegalovirus infection. From the reads, TCRdb called clonotypes with MiXCR, one entry per CDR3 protein. The sample includes tens of thousands of distinct CDR3 sequences, around a fifth of them seen just once. Their antigen targets remain unknown. This material consisted of CD8+ T cells from cultured PBMCs, taken from culture after CMV antigen stimulation. Receptor source: a human donor in good health (CMV status not recorded). Some clones in this sample may be carry-over from other donors' samples.

The gene calls are TRBV6-2 or TRBV6-3 and TRBJ2-7; no reliable D call. CDR1 is MNHEY and CDR2 is SVGEGT in the germline V gene. V was cut by 3 bases and J by 2 bases, with 11 bases left in between. The CDR3 runs 14 residues. The CDR3 spells CASSYSQPTYEQYF. The CDR3 nucleotides read TGTGCCAGCAGTTATTCGCAGCCTACCTACGAGCAGTACTTC.

This clonotype was observed a few times. CDR3 sequence: CASSRTGKNTEAFF. CDR3 DNA sequence: TGTGCCAGCAGCCGAACAGGGAAGAACACTGAAGCTTTCTTT. This chain links TRBV14 with TRBJ1-1; weak D call: TRBD1 (6 bases). CDR1 SGHDN and CDR2 FVKESK come from the germline V gene. This CDR3 has 14 amino acids. V was clipped by 4 bases and J by 1 base, with 10 bases between them. The variable domain in full, with the rest retrieved from reference TRBV14 and TRBJ1-1, is EAGVTQFPSHSVIEKGQTVTLRCDPISGHDNLYWYRRVMGKEIKFLLHFVKESKQDESGMPNNRFLAERTGGTYSTLKVQPAELEDSGVYFCASSRTGKNTEAFFGQGTRLTVV.

The chain uses TRBV4-3 and TRBJ2-2, with TRBD1 matching 7 bases. Trimming cost V 0 bases and J 0 bases; bases outside gene matches: 7. This CDR3 comprises 18 residues. Per germline, CDR1 LGHNA and CDR2 YSLEER. The CDR3 here is CASSQENRGLSNTGELFF. CDR3 coding DNA: TGCGCCAGCAGCCAAGAGAACAGGGGCCTATCGAACACCGGGGAGCTGTTTTTT.

This clonotype was observed many times. This sequence joins TRBV7-2 and TRBJ2-7, with D perhaps TRBD1 (6 bases). Between the trimmed V and J ends, which lost 3 bases and 4 bases, there was a span of 13 bases. Per the germline V gene, CDR1 is SGHTA and CDR2 is FQGNSA. This CDR3 has 14 residues. This chain's CDR3 is CASSLGVGAYEQYF. The CDR3 DNA reads as TGTGCCAGCAGCTTGGGGGTGGGGGCGTACGAGCAGTACTTC.

This clonotype was observed a few times. V and J are TRBV9 and TRBJ1-3; D not resolved. Germline values: CDR1 SGDLS, CDR2 YYNGEE. V gave up 0 bases and J gave up 11 bases, with 6 bases separating them. The length of the CDR3 is 11 residues. CDR3 sequence: CASSVGGAIYF. The CDR3 DNA reads as TGTGCCAGCAGCGTAGGTGGGGCCATATATTTT.

This clonotype was detected only a few times. The chain joins TRBV19 to TRBJ2-1; 8 bases map to TRBD2. Germline assignment: CDR1 LNHDA and CDR2 SQIVND (reference sequence). V was pared by 10 bases and J by 8 bases, with 10 bases of the junction left unmatched. This CDR3 is built from 13 residues. For the CDR3, the DNA is TGTGCCACCGACCCCAGCGGGAGCGATGAGCAGTTCTTC. Residues: CATDPSGSDEQFF.

The rearrangement joins TRBV7-9 to TRBJ2-1, with D perhaps matching TRBD2 (5 bases). V was shortened by 5 bases and J by 8 bases, with 13 bases between the two germline ends. Germline V gene lookup returns CDR1 SEHNR and CDR2 FQNEAQ (reference sequence). This CDR3 has 13 amino acids. The CDR3 nucleotides read TGTGCCAGCAGCCCTAGCCTGCTGGATGAGCAGTTCTTC. This encodes CASSPSLLDEQFF.

In this sample, this clonotype turned up many times. V gene TRBV4-1 combines with J gene TRBJ1-3; D call uncertain. With 0 bases removed from V and 0 bases from J, the gap between germline ends came to 6 bases. CDR1 is MGHRA and CDR2 is YSYEKL in the germline V gene. The CDR3 has 15 residues. The CDR3 DNA is TGCGCCAGCAGCCAAGAGCCCCTCTCTGGAAACACCATATATTTT. Residues: CASSQEPLSGNTIYF.